This entry features one TCR beta chain sequence. One entry per CDR3 protein results from TCRdb running MiXCR on the 5' RACE reads. The repertoire includes 300,000 to 400,000 distinct CDR3 sequences, 15% of them detected once, and more than 20% sits in the top ten. The CDR3 covers 13 residues. Germline V gene lookup returns CDR1 MNHEY and CDR2 SVGEGT. With 5 bases removed from V and 3 bases from J, the gap between germline ends came to 7 bases. The data derive from a study of T-cell memory formation after mild COVID-19. The chain links TRBV6-2 or TRBV6-3 to TRBJ2-2; D might be TRBD1 (6 bases). Sequencing was done on a sample of PBMCs or a T cell subset sorted from them (not recorded which). The source of this sequence is a man aged 18 to 29 who had mild COVID-19 (a few samples of this study predate the infection). Cell type and time point are not known. The CDR3 DNA sequence: TGTGCCAGCAGTGGACAGTACACCGGGGAGCTGTTTTTT. It translates to CASSGQYTGELFF.